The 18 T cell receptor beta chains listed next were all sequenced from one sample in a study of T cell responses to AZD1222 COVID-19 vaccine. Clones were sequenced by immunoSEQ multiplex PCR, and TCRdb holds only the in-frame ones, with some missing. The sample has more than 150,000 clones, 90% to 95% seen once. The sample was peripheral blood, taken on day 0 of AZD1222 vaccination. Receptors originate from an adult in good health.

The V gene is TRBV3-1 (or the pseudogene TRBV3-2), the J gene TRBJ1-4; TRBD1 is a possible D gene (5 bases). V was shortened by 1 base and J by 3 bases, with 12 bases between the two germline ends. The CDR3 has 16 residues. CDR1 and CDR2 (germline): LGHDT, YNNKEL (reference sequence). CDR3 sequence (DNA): TGTGCCAGCAGCCAAGCGGGAGCGGGGGCTAATGAAAAACTGTTTTTT. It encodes CASSQAGAGANEKLFF.

CDR3 sequence: CSVLRDRRGEKLFF. The CDR3 nucleotides are TGCAGCGTACTCCGGGACCGACGGGGTGAAAAACTGTTTTTT. The chain joins TRBV29-1 to TRBJ1-4; possibly TRBD1 for D (5 bases). The germline V gene encodes CDR1 SQVTM and CDR2 ANQGSEA. CDR3 length: 14 residues. Trimming took off 6 bases at V and 7 bases at J, with 18 bases between the two ends.

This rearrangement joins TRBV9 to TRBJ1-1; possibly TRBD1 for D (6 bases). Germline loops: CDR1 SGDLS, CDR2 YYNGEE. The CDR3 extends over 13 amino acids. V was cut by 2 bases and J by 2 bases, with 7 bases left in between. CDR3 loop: CASSVDSNTEAFF. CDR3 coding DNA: TGTGCCAGCAGCGTGGACAGTAACACTGAAGCTTTCTTT.

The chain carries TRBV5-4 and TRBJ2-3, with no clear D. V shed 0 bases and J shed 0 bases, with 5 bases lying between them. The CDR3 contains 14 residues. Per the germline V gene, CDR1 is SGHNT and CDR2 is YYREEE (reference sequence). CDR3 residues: CASSLVSSTDTQYF. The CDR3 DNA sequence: TGTGCCAGCAGCTTGGTCTCTAGCACAGATACGCAGTATTTT.

The CDR3 nucleotides read TGTGCCACCAGTGATTTGGTGGCAGGGGGCCCCCGAAATCAGCCCCAGCATTTT. Its protein is CATSDLVAGGPRNQPQHF. The chain carries TRBV24-1 and TRBJ1-5, with 8 nucleotides matching TRBD1. Trimming at V came to 0 bases and at J to 4 bases, leaving 10 bases not matched to a gene. The germline V gene encodes CDR1 KGHDR and CDR2 SFDVKD. There are 18 residues in the CDR3.

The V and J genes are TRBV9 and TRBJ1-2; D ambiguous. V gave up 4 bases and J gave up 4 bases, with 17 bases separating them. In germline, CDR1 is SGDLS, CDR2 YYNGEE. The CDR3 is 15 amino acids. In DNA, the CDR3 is TGTGCCAGCAGCACCCGGACGGAGTTTTTCTATGGCTACACCTTC. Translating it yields CASSTRTEFFYGYTF.

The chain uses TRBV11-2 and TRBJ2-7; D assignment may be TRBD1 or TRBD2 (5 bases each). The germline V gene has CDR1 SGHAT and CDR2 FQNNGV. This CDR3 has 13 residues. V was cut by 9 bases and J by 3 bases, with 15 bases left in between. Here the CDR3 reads CASGLGHLYEQYF. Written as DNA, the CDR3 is TGTGCCAGTGGACTGGGGCATCTCTACGAGCAGTACTTC. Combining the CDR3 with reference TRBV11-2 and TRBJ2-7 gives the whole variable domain EAGVAQSPRYKIIEKRQSVAFWCNPISGHATLYWYQQILGQGPKLLIQFQNNGVVDDSQLPKDRFSAERLKGVDSTLKIQPAKLEDSAVYLCASGLGHLYEQYFGPGTRLTVT.

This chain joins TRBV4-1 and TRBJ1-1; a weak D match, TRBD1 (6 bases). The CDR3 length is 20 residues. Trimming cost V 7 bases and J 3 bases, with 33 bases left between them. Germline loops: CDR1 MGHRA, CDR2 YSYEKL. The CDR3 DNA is TGCGCCAGCACTACTTACACGTTTTGGGCTCGCGATTCAGGGGACACTGAAGCTTTCTTT. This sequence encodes CASTTYTFWARDSGDTEAFF.

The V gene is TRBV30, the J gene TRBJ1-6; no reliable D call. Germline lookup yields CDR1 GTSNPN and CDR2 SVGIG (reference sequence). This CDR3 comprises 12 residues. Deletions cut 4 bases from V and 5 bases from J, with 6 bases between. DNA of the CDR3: TGTGCCTGGAATTCAGATAATTCACCCCTCCACTTT. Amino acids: CAWNSDNSPLHF. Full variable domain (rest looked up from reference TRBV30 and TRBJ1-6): SQTIHQWPATLVQPVGSPLSLECTVEGTSNPNLYWYRQAAGRGLQLLFYSVGIGQISSEVPQNLSASRPQDRQFILSSKKLLLSDSGFYLCAWNSDNSPLHFGNGTRLTVT.

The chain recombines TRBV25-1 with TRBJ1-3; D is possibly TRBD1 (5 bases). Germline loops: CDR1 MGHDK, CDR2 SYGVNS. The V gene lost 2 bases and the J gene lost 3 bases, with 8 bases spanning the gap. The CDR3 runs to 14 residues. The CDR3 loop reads CASSETGHGNTIYF. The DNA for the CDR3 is TGTGCCAGCAGTGAAACAGGCCATGGAAACACCATATATTTT. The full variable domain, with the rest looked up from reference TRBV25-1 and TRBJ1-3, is EADIYQTPRYLVIGTGKKITLECSQTMGHDKMYWYQQDPGMELHLIHYSYGVNSTEKGDLSSESTVSRIRTEHFPLTLESARPSHTSQYLCASSETGHGNTIYFGEGSWLTVV.

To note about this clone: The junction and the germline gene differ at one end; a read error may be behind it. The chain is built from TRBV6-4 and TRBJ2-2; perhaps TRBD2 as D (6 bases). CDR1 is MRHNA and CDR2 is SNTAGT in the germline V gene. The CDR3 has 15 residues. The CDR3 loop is CASSDVGGNAGELFF. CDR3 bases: TGTGCCAGCAGTGACGTGGGCGGGAACGCCGGGGAGCTGTTTTTT.

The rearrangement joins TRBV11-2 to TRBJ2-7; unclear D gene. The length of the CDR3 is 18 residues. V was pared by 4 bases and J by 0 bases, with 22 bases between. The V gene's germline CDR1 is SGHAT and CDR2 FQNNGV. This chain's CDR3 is CASSSLTWWSPFSYEQYF. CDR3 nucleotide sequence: TGTGCCAGCAGCTCGCTAACGTGGTGGTCTCCCTTCTCCTACGAGCAGTACTTC.

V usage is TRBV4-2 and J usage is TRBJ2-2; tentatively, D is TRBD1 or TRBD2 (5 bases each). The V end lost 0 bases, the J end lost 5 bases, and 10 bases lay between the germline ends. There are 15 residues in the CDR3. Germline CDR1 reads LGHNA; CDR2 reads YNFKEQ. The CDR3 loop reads CASSQDLGGTGELFF. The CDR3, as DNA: TGTGCCAGCAGCCAAGATCTTGGGGGAACCGGGGAGCTGTTTTTT.

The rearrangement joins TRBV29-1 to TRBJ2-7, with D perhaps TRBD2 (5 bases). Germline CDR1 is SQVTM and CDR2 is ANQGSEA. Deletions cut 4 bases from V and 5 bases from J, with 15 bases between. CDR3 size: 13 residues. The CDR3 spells CSVGGRLGDEQYF. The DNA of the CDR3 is TGCAGCGTTGGAGGGCGACTGGGAGACGAGCAGTACTTC.

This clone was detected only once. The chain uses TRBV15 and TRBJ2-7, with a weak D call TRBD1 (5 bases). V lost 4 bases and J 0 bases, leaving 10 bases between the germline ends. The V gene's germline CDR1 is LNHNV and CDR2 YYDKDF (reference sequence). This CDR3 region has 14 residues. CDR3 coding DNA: TGTGCCACCAGCAACTACAGGAGCTCCTACGAGCAGTACTTC. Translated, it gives CATSNYRSSYEQYF.

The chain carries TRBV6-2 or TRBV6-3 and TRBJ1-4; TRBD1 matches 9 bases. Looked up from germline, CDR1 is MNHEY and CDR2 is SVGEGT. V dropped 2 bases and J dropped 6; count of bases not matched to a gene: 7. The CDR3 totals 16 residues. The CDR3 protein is CASSYLGTGSDEKLFF. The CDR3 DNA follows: TGTGCCAGCAGTTACCTCGGGACAGGGTCGGATGAAAAACTGTTTTTT.

CDR3 loop: CASSLDRGDEQFF. The CDR3 DNA reads as TGTGCCAGCAGCTTAGATCGAGGGGATGAGCAGTTCTTC. The rearrangement joins TRBV7-7 to TRBJ2-1; the D call may be TRBD1 or TRBD2 (5 bases each). CDR3 length: 13 residues. The germline V and J ends were trimmed by 1 base and 8 bases, with 9 bases remaining between them. CDR1 and CDR2 from the germline V gene are SSHAT and FNYEAQ (reference sequence).

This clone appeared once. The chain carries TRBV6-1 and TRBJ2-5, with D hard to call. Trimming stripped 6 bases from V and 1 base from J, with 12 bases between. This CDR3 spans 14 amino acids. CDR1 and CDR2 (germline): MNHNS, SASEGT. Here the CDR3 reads CASRELGRQETQYF. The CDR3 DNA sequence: TGTGCCAGCAGAGAACTCGGGCGCCAAGAGACCCAGTACTTC.